Sequencing of this T cell receptor beta chain was carried out in a study of shared clonotypes between healthy human individuals. As for the study in general: The people who gave samples were two women and three men aged 18 to 49.

This clone was seen a single time. Distinct nucleotide sequences in the sample also encode this CDR3. V was clipped by 5 bases and J by 5 bases; unmatched bases: 3. CDR1 is SGHRS, CDR2 YFSETQ, per germline. This CDR3 contains 13 residues. Sorted-subset replicate PCR reactions were performed with approximately 200 ng DNA, corresponding to roughly 31,000 T cell genomes. The repertoire was sequenced with immunoSEQ multiplex PCR; TCRdb's copy has only in-frame clones and lacks some. The sample records around 2.1 million clones, approximately 95% being singletons. This clonotype was obtained from a man between 18 and 29 years old in good health. The sequenced sample consisted of naive CD4+ T cells sorted from blood. Subset denoted: CD45RA+ positively selected. V is TRBV5-1 and J is TRBJ2-5; 10 bases align to TRBD1. In DNA form, the CDR3 reads TGCGCCAGCAGGACAGGGGGCGTGGAGACCCAGTACTTC. Its translation is CASRTGGVETQYF.